The sequence of this TCR beta chain was determined in a study of cytomegalovirus exposure and HLA in healthy donors. Study results and limitations: Generally TCR sequences proved uncommon, though certain public TCRs appeared in numerous donors. Among the sequence variants, a highly shared cluster was likely an artifact of sequencing. In a later analysis, at a false discovery rate of 0.05, roughly 17,000 TCR beta sequences matched HLA alleles. Reportedly, TCR beta sequences accurately predicted HLA-A and HLA-B alleles in most subjects.

The PCR made use of 60 Vbeta and 13 Jbeta primers. Sequenced by immunoSEQ multiplex PCR; TCRdb stores in-frame clones only, minus some. The sample comprises some 180,000 clones, roughly 80% of which are singletons, and about 1.7% rests with the top ten. The CDR3 is 14 amino acids. Germline CDR1 and CDR2: SGHVS and FNYEAQ. The ends were cut back, 0 bases at V and 6 bases at J, with 9 bases in the middle. On this clone itself: Antigen specificity is unknown.

The sequenced sample consisted of PBMCs. This clonotype was obtained from a woman aged 18-35 years in good health and CMV-seronegative. The V call is TRBV7-6, the J call TRBJ2-1; TRBD2 might be the D (7 bases). The CDR3 coding sequence is TGTGCCAGCAGCTTAGCGAGGGGGGGCAATGAGCAGTTCTTC. It is translated as CASSLARGGNEQFF. Using reference TRBV7-6 and TRBJ2-1 for the parts outside the CDR3, the full variable domain is GAGVSQSPRYKVTKRGQDVALRCDPISGHVSLYWYRQALGQGPEFLTYFNYEAQQDKSGLPNDRFSAERPEGSISTLTIQRTEQRDSAMYRCASSLARGGNEQFFGPGTRLTVL.